This T cell receptor (beta chain) was obtained from a study of blood T cells in healthy people across ages. CDR3 length equals 17 residues. Looked up from germline, CDR1 is SGHRS and CDR2 is YFSETQ. Trimming stripped 4 bases from V and 11 bases from J, with 30 bases between. Study results and limitations: Possibly confounding the expanded clonotype changes was the fact that donor CMV status was unknown. Older individuals had lower TCR beta diversity per million T cells (the decline was roughly linear).

In regard to this clonotype: Its antigen is unidentified.

The second PCR ran roughly 7 to 11 cycles with a sample-barcoded 5' primer and J-beta primers. Each of the cDNA molecules was tagged by a template-switch adaptor with 12 random nucleotides. Using its own MiXCR run on the 5' RACE reads, TCRdb lists one record per CDR3 protein. The table includes roughly 2 million distinct CDR3 sequences, roughly 50% detected once. The rearrangement uses TRBV5-1 and TRBJ2-5, with D tentatively TRBD1 (6 bases). Sample: blood. This receptor was identified in a woman in her thirties or forties in good health. DNA for the CDR3: TGCGCCAGCAGCCCTACCCCACTCCTTACAGGGAGTTGGGAGCAGTACTTC. This gives the protein CASSPTPLLTGSWEQYF.